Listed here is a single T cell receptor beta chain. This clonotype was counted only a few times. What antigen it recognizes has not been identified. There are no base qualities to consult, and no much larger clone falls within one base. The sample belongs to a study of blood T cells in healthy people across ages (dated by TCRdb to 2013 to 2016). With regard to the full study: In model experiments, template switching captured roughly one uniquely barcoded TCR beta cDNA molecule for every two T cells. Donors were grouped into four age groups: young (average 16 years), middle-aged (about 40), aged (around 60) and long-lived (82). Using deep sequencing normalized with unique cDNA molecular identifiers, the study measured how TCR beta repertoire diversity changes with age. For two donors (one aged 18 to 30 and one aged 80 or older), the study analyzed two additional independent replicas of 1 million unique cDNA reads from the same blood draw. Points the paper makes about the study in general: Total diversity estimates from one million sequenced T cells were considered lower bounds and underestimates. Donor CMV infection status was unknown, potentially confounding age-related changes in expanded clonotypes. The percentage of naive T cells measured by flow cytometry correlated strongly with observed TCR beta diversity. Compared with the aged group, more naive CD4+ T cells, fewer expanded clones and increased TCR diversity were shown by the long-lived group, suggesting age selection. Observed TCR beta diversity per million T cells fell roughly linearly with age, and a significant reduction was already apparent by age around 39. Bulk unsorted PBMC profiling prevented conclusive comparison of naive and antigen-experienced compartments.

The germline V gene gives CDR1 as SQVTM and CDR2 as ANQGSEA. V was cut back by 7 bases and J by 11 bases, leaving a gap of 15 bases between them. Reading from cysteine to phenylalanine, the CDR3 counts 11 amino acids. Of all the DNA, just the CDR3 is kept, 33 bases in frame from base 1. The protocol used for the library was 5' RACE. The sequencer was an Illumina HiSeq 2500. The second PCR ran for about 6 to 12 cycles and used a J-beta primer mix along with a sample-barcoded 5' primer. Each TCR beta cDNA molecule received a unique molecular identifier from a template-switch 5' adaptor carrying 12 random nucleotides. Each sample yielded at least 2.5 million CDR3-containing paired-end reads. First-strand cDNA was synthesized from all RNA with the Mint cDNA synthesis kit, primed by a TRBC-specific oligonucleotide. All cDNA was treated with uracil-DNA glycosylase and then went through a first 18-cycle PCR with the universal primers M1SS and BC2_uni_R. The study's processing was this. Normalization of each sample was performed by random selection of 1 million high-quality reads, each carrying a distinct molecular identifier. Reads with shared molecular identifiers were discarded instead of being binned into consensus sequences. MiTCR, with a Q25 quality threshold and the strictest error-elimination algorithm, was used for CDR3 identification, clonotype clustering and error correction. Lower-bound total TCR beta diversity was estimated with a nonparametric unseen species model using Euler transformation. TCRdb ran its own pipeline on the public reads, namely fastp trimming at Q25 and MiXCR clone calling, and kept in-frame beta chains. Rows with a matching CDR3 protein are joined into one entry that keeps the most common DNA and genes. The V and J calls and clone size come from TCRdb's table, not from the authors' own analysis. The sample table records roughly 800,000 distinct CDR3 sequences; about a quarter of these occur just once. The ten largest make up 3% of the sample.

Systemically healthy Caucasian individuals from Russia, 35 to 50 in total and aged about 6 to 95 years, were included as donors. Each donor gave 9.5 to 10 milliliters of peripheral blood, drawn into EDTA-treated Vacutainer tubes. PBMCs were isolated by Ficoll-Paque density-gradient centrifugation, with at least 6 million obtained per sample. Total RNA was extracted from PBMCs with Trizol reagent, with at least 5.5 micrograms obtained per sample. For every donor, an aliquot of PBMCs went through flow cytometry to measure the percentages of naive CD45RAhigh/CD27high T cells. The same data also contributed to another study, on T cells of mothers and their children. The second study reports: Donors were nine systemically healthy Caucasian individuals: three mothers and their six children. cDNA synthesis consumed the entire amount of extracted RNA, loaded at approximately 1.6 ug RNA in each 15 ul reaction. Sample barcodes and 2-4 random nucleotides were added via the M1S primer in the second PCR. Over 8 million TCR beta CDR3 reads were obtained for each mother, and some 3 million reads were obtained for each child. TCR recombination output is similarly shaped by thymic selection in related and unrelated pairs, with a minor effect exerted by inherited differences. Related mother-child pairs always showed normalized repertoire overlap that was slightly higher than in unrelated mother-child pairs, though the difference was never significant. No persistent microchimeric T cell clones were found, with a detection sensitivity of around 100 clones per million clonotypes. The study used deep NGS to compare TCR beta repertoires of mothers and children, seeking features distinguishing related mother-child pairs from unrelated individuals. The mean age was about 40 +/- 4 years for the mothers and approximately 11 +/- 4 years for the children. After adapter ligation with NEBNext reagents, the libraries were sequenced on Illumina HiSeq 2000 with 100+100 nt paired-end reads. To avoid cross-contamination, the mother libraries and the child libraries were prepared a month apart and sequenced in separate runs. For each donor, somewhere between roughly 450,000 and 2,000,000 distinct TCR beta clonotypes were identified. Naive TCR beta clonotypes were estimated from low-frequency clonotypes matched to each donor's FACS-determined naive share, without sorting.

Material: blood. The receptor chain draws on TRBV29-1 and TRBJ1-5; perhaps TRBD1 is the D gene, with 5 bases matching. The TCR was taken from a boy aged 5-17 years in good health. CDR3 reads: CSAYLGRSQHF. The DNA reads TGCAGCGCCTACCTGGGGCGGTCCCAGCATTTT.